These T cell receptor beta chains were read from a single sample in a study of T cell responses to AZD1222 COVID-19 vaccine. TCRdb keeps only in-frame clones here, not all; method: immunoSEQ multiplex PCR. The sample lists roughly 130,000 clones, approximately 85% occurring once. The source material was peripheral blood, sampled on day 0 of MenACWY control vaccination. The receptors stem from an adult in good health. Both conserved end residues are part of each CDR3. D genes are given only for firm matches. Clone size is given for some rows only: seen once, a few or many times, or a class if the clone is expanded.

TGTGCCAGCAGCGTGGGGACAGGGGGGACCCCTCAGTTCTTC	CASSVGTGGTPQFF	TRBV9	TRBJ2-1	.	TRBD1
TGTGCCAGCAGCCGGGGGACAGGGGTTAATAATTCACCCCTCCACTTT	CASSRGTGVNNSPLHF	TRBV28	TRBJ1-6	.	TRBD1
TGTGCCAGCAGTTACGACCTTCCCGATCAGCCCCAGCATTTT	CASSYDLPDQPQHF	TRBV6-6	TRBJ1-5	.	.
TGTGCCAGCAGCGAGAGGGACACTGGAAACACCATATATTTT	CASSERDTGNTIYF	TRBV9	TRBJ1-3	.	.
TGTGCCAGCAGTAAAGGGTCCAATGAGCAGTTCTTC	CASSKGSNEQFF	TRBV12-3/TRBV12-4	TRBJ2-1	.	.
TGTGCCAGCAGCCAATGGGGCCGGCCGGATACGCAGTATTTT	CASSQWGRPDTQYF	TRBV14	TRBJ2-3	.	.
TGTGCCAGCAGTTCAACAGGGGACGAAAAACTGTTTTTT	CASSSTGDEKLFF	TRBV6-5	TRBJ1-4	.	TRBD1
TGCGCCAGCAGTTCAGGCGGGTGGGGAGACGACATTCAGTACTTC	CASSSGGWGDDIQYF	TRBV10-2	TRBJ2-4	.	.
TGCAGCGTTGTTGAAGTGATATTGGGACTCGCAGATACGCAGTATTTT	CSVVEVILGLADTQYF	TRBV29-1	TRBJ2-3	.	.
TGTGCCAGCAGCCGGCAAGCGGGAGAATCCTACGAGCAGTACTTC	CASSRQAGESYEQYF	TRBV27	TRBJ2-7	.	TRBD2
TGTGCCTGTATATTTAACTCCTACGAGCAGTACTTC	CACIFNSYEQYF	TRBV30	TRBJ2-7	few	.
TGTGCCAGCAGTCCCGGGACAGGGGGCAATCAGCCCCAGCATTTT	CASSPGTGGNQPQHF	TRBV11-2	TRBJ1-5	.	TRBD1
TGTGCCAGCAGCTTGGCGGCAGGGGGAATACAATGGGAGCAGTTCTTC	CASSLAAGGIQWEQFF	TRBV5-4	TRBJ2-1	.	TRBD1
TGTGCCAGCGGAGGGCGCGGGGCCCTCCATGGCTACACCTTC	CASGGRGALHGYTF	TRBV9	TRBJ1-2	.	.
TGTGCCAGCAGTTGGAGGGAAAAACTGTTTTTT	CASSWREKLFF	TRBV2	TRBJ1-4	.	.
TGTGCCAGCAGGGAGGGACAGAGGAATTCACCCCTCCACTTT	CASREGQRNSPLHF	TRBV2	TRBJ1-6	.	TRBD1
TGTGCCAGCAGCGGCGTCCGGAACACTGAAGCTTTCTTT	CASSGVRNTEAFF	TRBV5-6	TRBJ1-1	.	.
TGTGCCAGCAGTTACTCGGCAGGGGGATGGACTGAAGCTTTCTTT	CASSYSAGGWTEAFF	TRBV6-5	TRBJ1-1	.	TRBD1
TGCAGCGTTGAGGGTGGGCAGATCTATGGCTACACCTTC	CSVEGGQIYGYTF	TRBV29-1	TRBJ1-2	.	.
TGCGCCAGCAGCTATGGACTAGCGGGAGGGCGATCAGACACCGGGGAGCTGTTTTTT	CASSYGLAGGRSDTGELFF	TRBV5-1	TRBJ2-2	.	TRBD2
TGTGCCAGCAGCCAACTTAAGCGGGAGGCGTACAATGAGCAGTTCTTC	CASSQLKREAYNEQFF	TRBV27	TRBJ2-1	.	TRBD2
TGTGCCAGCAGTAACCCGGAGAGAGAGCAGTACTTC	CASSNPEREQYF	TRBV6-6	TRBJ2-7	.	.